These 27 T cell receptor beta chains were all obtained from the same sample, sequenced in a study of blood T cell repertoires in COVID-19. Sequencing used immunoSEQ multiplex PCR; TCRdb keeps in-frame clones, though not all of them. The sample comprises some 320,000 clones, about 89% of which are singletons, and about 7.8% rests with the top ten. The specimen was peripheral blood. The source is a woman aged 45-60 years who had recovered from COVID-19.

This clone appeared a few times. V and J are TRBV30 and TRBJ2-7; no reliable D call. The CDR3 has 11 residues. V was pared by 1 base and J by 1 base, with 2 bases between. CDR1 GTSNPN and CDR2 SVGIG come from the germline V gene (reference sequence). The DNA of the CDR3 is TGTGCCTGGAGTGCTTCCTACGAGCAGTACTTC. Amino acids: CAWSASYEQYF.

The chain is built from TRBV6-6 and TRBJ2-1; TRBD1 aligns across 7 bases. V lost 2 bases and J lost 7; bases outside the gene matches: 5. Germline lookup yields CDR1 MNHNY and CDR2 SVGAGI (reference sequence). The CDR3 has 14 residues. The CDR3 nucleotides are TGTGCCAGCAGTTACGACAGGGTGTCGAATGAGCAGTTCTTC. Protein: CASSYDRVSNEQFF.

The rearrangement uses TRBV7-8 and TRBJ1-4; 12 nucleotides match TRBD1. The germline CDR1 and CDR2 sequences are SGHVS and FQNEAQ. V gave up 0 bases and J gave up 11 bases; unmatched junction bases: 7. This CDR3 region has 16 residues. The CDR3 nucleotides read TGTGCCAGCAGCTTAGCTGCCGGGACAGGGGGCTGGAAACTGTTTTTT. This encodes CASSLAAGTGGWKLFF.

This chain connects TRBV3-1 (or the pseudogene TRBV3-2) to TRBJ1-6; D uncertain. This CDR3 is built from 15 residues. Trimming cost V 0 bases and J 11 bases, with 14 bases left between them. Germline CDR1 reads LGHDT; CDR2 reads YNNKEL (reference sequence). Written as DNA, the CDR3 is TGTGCCAGCAGCCAAGATTCCGGGGTTCGGGCACCCCTCCACTTT. Its protein product is CASSQDSGVRAPLHF.

This rearrangement joins TRBV6-1 to TRBJ2-1, with a weak D call TRBD1 (6 bases). In germline, CDR1 is MNHNS, CDR2 SASEGT. CDR3 size: 15 residues. The germline V and J ends were trimmed by 2 bases and 0 bases, with 8 bases remaining between them. This CDR3 reads CASSERQVSYNEQFF. The CDR3 DNA reads as TGTGCCAGCAGTGAACGACAGGTCTCCTACAATGAGCAGTTCTTC.

The chain joins TRBV6-1 to TRBJ1-5; D remains unclear. The CDR3 spans 13 residues. Germline V gene sequence: CDR1 MNHNS, CDR2 SASEGT. The V end lost 2 bases, the J end lost 7 bases, and 9 bases lay between the germline ends. Here the CDR3 reads CASSELELQPQHF. CDR3 bases: TGTGCCAGCAGTGAATTAGAATTGCAGCCCCAGCATTTT.

In its sample, this clone was seen a few times. The V gene is TRBV3-1 (or the pseudogene TRBV3-2), the J gene TRBJ2-7, with D possibly TRBD2 on 6 matching bases. There are 15 residues in the CDR3. Trimming stripped 3 bases from V and 5 bases from J, with 17 bases between. Germline values: CDR1 LGHDT, CDR2 YNNKEL (reference sequence). CDR3 residues: CASSQATRLGHEQYF. CDR3 DNA sequence: TGTGCCAGCAGCCAGGCCACTAGACTAGGCCACGAGCAGTACTTC.

This clone occurred once. The chain couples TRBV7-9 to TRBJ2-3, with 10 bases matching TRBD2. V dropped 5 bases and J dropped 0; count of bases not matched to a gene: 2. CDR3 size: 15 residues. Looked up from germline, CDR1 is SEHNR and CDR2 is FQNEAQ (reference sequence). CDR3 sequence reads: CASSRTSGSTDTQYF. CDR3 in DNA: TGTGCCAGCAGCCGGACTAGCGGAAGCACAGATACGCAGTATTTT.

The chain carries TRBV29-1 and TRBJ1-5, with 9 nucleotides matching TRBD1. V dropped 6 bases and J dropped 10; count of bases not matched to a gene: 10. Looked up from germline, CDR1 is SQVTM and CDR2 is ANQGSEA. The length of the CDR3 is 13 residues. For the CDR3, the DNA is TGCAGCGTGACGGACAGGGGAGGGACCCCCCAGCATTTT. Translated, it gives CSVTDRGGTPQHF.

The chain recombines TRBV18 with TRBJ2-1, with D possibly TRBD1 on 6 matching bases. This CDR3 is 15 amino acids long. Trimming stripped 0 bases from V and 7 bases from J, with 13 bases between. Germline V gene lookup returns CDR1 KGHSH and CDR2 LQKENI. CDR3 DNA: TGTGCCAGCTCACCACCGGGACCCCAGGGGAATGAGCAGTTCTTC. Its protein is CASSPPGPQGNEQFF.

This clone was found a few times. The V call is TRBV9, the J call TRBJ2-7; D is unresolved. CDR3 length: 13 residues. Germline lookup yields CDR1 SGDLS and CDR2 YYNGEE. The V end was cut by 7 bases, the J end by 0 bases, with 11 bases between. The CDR3 nucleotides read TGTGCCAGCGCGCGCGCCCCCTCCTACGAGCAGTACTTC. It translates to CASARAPSYEQYF.

The CDR3 protein is CASSDGGTSTDTQYF. The CDR3 nucleotides are TGTGCCAGCAGTGACGGCGGGACCAGCACAGATACGCAGTATTTT. The J gene is TRBJ2-3, the V gene TRBV6-4; D is possibly TRBD2 (6 bases). V lost 2 bases to trimming and J lost 0 bases, with 9 bases between them. The germline gives CDR1 MRHNA, CDR2 SNTAGT. The CDR3 is 15 amino acids.

The gene calls are TRBV13 and TRBJ2-1; D is unclear. V lost 5 bases and J lost 4, with 18 bases in between. This CDR3 is 16 amino acids long. Germline V lookup: CDR1 PRHDT, CDR2 FYEKMQ (reference sequence). CDR3: CASSQRLRIPYNEQFF. The CDR3 nucleotides are TGTGCCAGCAGCCAACGCCTCAGAATTCCATACAATGAGCAGTTCTTC. Combining the CDR3 with reference TRBV13 and TRBJ2-1 gives the whole variable domain AAGVIQSPRHLIKEKRETATLKCYPIPRHDTVYWYQQGPGQDPQFLISFYEKMQSDKGSIPDRFSAQQFSDYHSELNMSSLELGDSALYFCASSQRLRIPYNEQFFGPGTRLTVL.

V is TRBV5-1 and J is TRBJ2-4; TRBD2 matches at 11 bases. V shed 3 bases, J shed 7 bases, and the junction held 3 bases outside the gene matches. This CDR3 spans 14 amino acids. Germline lookup yields CDR1 SGHRS and CDR2 YFSETQ. CDR3 loop: CASSSTSGSNIQYF. CDR3 DNA sequence: TGCGCCAGCAGCTCAACTAGCGGGAGCAACATTCAGTACTTC.

This clone has just one count. The chain combines TRBV4-2 with TRBJ1-4; D uncertain. Germline loops: CDR1 LGHNA, CDR2 YNFKEQ. V was pared by 0 bases and J by 7 bases, with 6 bases between. The CDR3 sequence is 13 residues long. The CDR3 here is CASSQDLGEKLFF. The CDR3 region has the DNA TGTGCCAGCAGCCAAGATCTAGGTGAAAAACTGTTTTTT.

The V and J genes are TRBV21-1 and TRBJ1-1; the table's D call, TRBD1, has no DNA check behind it. TRBV21-1 is a pseudogene locus. The CDR3 contains 13 residues. The CDR3 spells CASSKQQATEAFF. DNA of the CDR3: TGTGCCAGCAGCAAACAACAGGCAACCGAAGCTTTCTTT.

CDR3 nucleotide sequence: TGTGCCAGCAGTGTCATTTCCGGGACAGGCTACTACGAGCAGTACTTC. This encodes CASSVISGTGYYEQYF. The genes are TRBV6-4 and TRBJ2-7; 8 nucleotides line up with TRBD1. CDR1 and CDR2 from the germline V gene are MRHNA and SNTAGT. CDR3 length: 16 residues. After removal of 4 bases from V and 3 bases from J, the junction contained 11 bases not matched to a gene.

This clone was seen a single time. The chain joins TRBV4-3 to TRBJ2-7; D call uncertain. Germline lookup yields CDR1 LGHNA and CDR2 YSLEER. V was clipped by 0 bases and J by 6 bases, with 15 bases between them. The CDR3 runs 15 residues. CDR3 region: CASSQEQTTPREQYF. In DNA, the CDR3 is TGCGCCAGCAGCCAAGAACAGACGACCCCCCGCGAGCAGTACTTC.

The chain combines TRBV4-1 with TRBJ1-1; tentatively, D is TRBD1 (5 bases). Trimming removed 1 base from V and 3 bases from J, with 9 bases in between. Per germline, CDR1 MGHRA and CDR2 YSYEKL. The CDR3 has 14 amino acids. For the CDR3, the DNA is TGCGCCAGCAGCCAAGGCGGGGCGGACACTGAAGCTTTCTTT. Its protein is CASSQGGADTEAFF.

This chain uses TRBV6-4 with TRBJ2-2; no reliable D call. The V end was cut by 0 bases, the J end by 6 bases, with 5 bases between. From germline, CDR1 is MRHNA and CDR2 SNTAGT. The CDR3 spans 13 residues. CDR3 loop: CASSDSLAGELFF. CDR3 DNA sequence: TGTGCCAGCAGTGACTCGCTAGCCGGGGAGCTGTTTTTT.

This chain links TRBV6-5 with TRBJ1-5; D ambiguous. Trimming pared 7 bases from V and 6 bases from J, leaving 16 bases between. Per the germline V gene, CDR1 is MNHEY and CDR2 is SVGAGI. The CDR3 contains 14 residues. The CDR3 loop is CASNGPAARQPQHF. In nucleotides, the CDR3 is TGTGCCAGCAACGGTCCCGCGGCCCGTCAGCCCCAGCATTTT.

The chain couples TRBV5-6 to TRBJ1-3; D gene uncertain. The CDR3 spans 18 residues. V lost 4 bases and J lost 0, with 20 bases in between. Germline CDR1 SGHDT, CDR2 YYEEEE. The CDR3 here is CASSVRRIGVLSGNTIYF. The CDR3 DNA is TGTGCCAGCAGCGTCCGACGAATCGGAGTACTCTCTGGAAACACCATATATTTT.

This chain joins TRBV30 and TRBJ1-1; D remains unclear. Between the trimmed V and J ends, which lost 3 bases and 10 bases, there was a span of 15 bases. This CDR3 spans 12 amino acids. Looked up from germline, CDR1 is GTSNPN and CDR2 is SVGIG (reference sequence). The CDR3 loop is CAWSPLTGRAFF. The CDR3 DNA reads as TGTGCCTGGAGCCCCCTAACGGGGAGAGCTTTCTTT.

The V gene is TRBV6-2 or TRBV6-3, the J gene TRBJ2-7; 10 nucleotides line up with TRBD2. The CDR3 is 16 residues long. Germline trimming cut 2 bases from V and 5 bases from J; bases unmatched to any gene: 9. In germline, CDR1 is MNHEY, CDR2 SVGEGT. The CDR3 DNA reads TGTGCCAGCAGTTACCCCCCAACAGCGGGAGGGAACGAGCAGTACTTC. Protein: CASSYPPTAGGNEQYF.

The chain is built from TRBV19 and TRBJ1-2; D gene unclear. Germline assignment: CDR1 LNHDA and CDR2 SQIVND (reference sequence). The V end was cut by 7 bases, the J end by 2 bases, with 17 bases between. This CDR3 region has 15 residues. CDR3 coding DNA: TGTGCCAGTACCCCTGATGGAGCCTTCAACTATGGCTACACCTTC. Amino acids: CASTPDGAFNYGYTF.

J is TRBJ2-5 and V is TRBV4-1; 8 bases map to TRBD2. After removal of 0 bases from V and 6 bases from J, the junction contained 9 bases not matched to a gene. From germline, CDR1 is MGHRA and CDR2 YSYEKL. The CDR3 totals 16 residues. The CDR3 protein is CASSQEAGLAPQTQYF. CDR3 nucleotides: TGCGCCAGCAGCCAAGAAGCCGGACTAGCCCCCCAGACCCAGTACTTC.

V usage is TRBV5-1 and J usage is TRBJ2-1; D may be TRBD2 (6 bases). V lost 2 bases and J 9 bases, leaving 9 bases between the germline ends. This CDR3 is 12 amino acids long. Germline CDR1 SGHRS, CDR2 YFSETQ. The CDR3 region is CASSLTSSEQFF. The CDR3 DNA follows: TGCGCCAGCAGCTTAACTAGCTCTGAGCAGTTCTTC.